The text below deals with one T cell receptor beta chain. Its antigen is unidentified. This entry belongs to a study of T cell repertoires in cytomegalovirus infection. Overall study: Recently identified HLA-C-restricted CMV epitopes were used, and well-studied HLA-B-restricted CMV epitopes were used as well.

Looked up from germline, CDR1 is SGHTA and CDR2 is FQGNSA. V dropped 2 bases and J dropped 4 bases, with 9 bases sitting between them. The CDR3 totals 13 residues. In TCRdb, the reads were re-called with MiXCR into one record per CDR3 protein. Seen here are 45,000 to 60,000 distinct CDR3 sequences, around 18% observed once, and the top ten hold roughly 67%. The TCR was taken from a human donor in good health (CMV status not recorded). Some clones in this sample may be carry-over from other donors' samples. The rearrangement uses TRBV7-2 and TRBJ2-7; D ambiguous. Here the sequenced sample was CD8+ T cells from cultured PBMCs, taken from culture after CMV antigen stimulation. The CDR3 here is CASSLWVGYEQYF. CDR3 bases: TGTGCCAGCAGCTTATGGGTGGGGTACGAGCAGTACTTC.